The 30 T cell receptor beta chains below were found in one sample sequenced in a study of T cell responses to AZD1222 COVID-19 vaccine. Assay used: immunoSEQ multiplex PCR; TCRdb lists only in-frame clones, some missing. The sample includes approximately 130,000 clones, about 93% of them seen just once. The sequenced sample was peripheral blood, obtained on day 0 of AZD1222 vaccination. The receptors derive from an adult in good health.

The rearrangement links TRBV5-1 to TRBJ2-1; D unresolved. Germline-derived CDR1 and CDR2 are SGHRS and YFSETQ. Trimming took off 2 bases at V and 4 bases at J, with 7 bases between the two ends. The CDR3 is 13 residues long. CDR3 residues: CASSLPPYNEQFF. CDR3 coding DNA: TGCGCCAGCAGCTTACCACCTTACAATGAGCAGTTCTTC.

V usage is TRBV18 and J usage is TRBJ1-1; 7 bases are shared with TRBD1. The J segment lost 2 bases and the V segment lost 5 bases, leaving 5 bases of the junction unmatched. This CDR3 has 14 residues. Germline V gives CDR1 KGHSH, CDR2 LQKENI. The CDR3 loop is CASSFQGDNTEAFF. The DNA for the CDR3 is TGTGCCAGCTCATTCCAGGGGGATAACACTGAAGCTTTCTTT.

The genes are TRBV7-9 and TRBJ2-2, with 11 nucleotides matching TRBD1. The V segment lost 4 bases and the J segment 5 bases; nucleotides outside the gene matches: 3. Germline V gives CDR1 SEHNR, CDR2 FQNEAQ (reference sequence). This CDR3 has 15 residues. CDR3: CASSSDRGLTGELFF. The DNA for the CDR3 is TGTGCCAGCAGCTCGGACAGGGGGCTTACCGGGGAGCTGTTTTTT. The whole variable domain, filled in from reference TRBV7-9 and TRBJ2-2, reads DTGVSQNPRHKITKRGQNVTFRCDPISEHNRLYWYRQTLGQGPEFLTYFQNEAQLEKSRLLSDRFSAERPKGSFSTLEIQRTEQGDSAMYLCASSSDRGLTGELFFGEGSRLTVL.

This clone was seen more than once but under ten times. The junction departs from germline at one end; a sequencing error may be responsible. CDR3: CASSAGDTIYF. CDR3 bases: TGTGCCAGCAGCGCTGGAGACACCATATATTTT. J is TRBJ1-3 and V is TRBV9; D not certain. The CDR3 covers 11 residues. CDR1 and CDR2 (germline): SGDLS, YYNGEE.

This clone came up a few times. The V call is TRBV14, the J call TRBJ1-2, with D unresolved. CDR3 length: 14 residues. The V gene's germline CDR1 is SGHDN and CDR2 FVKESK. Trimming stripped 3 bases from V and 5 bases from J, with 13 bases between. This chain's CDR3 is CASSHGRMGYGYTF. CDR3 DNA: TGTGCCAGCAGCCACGGCCGTATGGGGTATGGCTACACCTTC.

V usage is TRBV19 and J usage is TRBJ1-4; D gene uncertain. With 4 bases removed from V and 4 bases from J, the gap between germline ends came to 10 bases. CDR1 and CDR2 (germline): LNHDA, SQIVND (reference sequence). This CDR3 contains 14 residues. The chain's CDR3 is CASSKGSINEKLFF. As DNA, the CDR3 is TGTGCCAGTAGTAAAGGCAGCATTAATGAAAAACTGTTTTTT.

The chain joins TRBV5-6 to TRBJ1-5, with no clear D. CDR1 is SGHDT and CDR2 is YYEEEE in the germline V gene. CDR3 length: 12 amino acids. Trimming shortened V by 3 bases and J by 7 bases, and 8 bases separated the two germline ends. The CDR3 DNA is TGTGCCAGCAGCTCTCCGAACCAGCCCCAGCATTTT. Protein product: CASSSPNQPQHF.

This clone was observed a single time. The V and J genes are TRBV7-9 and TRBJ1-4; D not certain. The germline V gene encodes CDR1 SEHNR and CDR2 FQNEAQ (reference sequence). There are 12 residues in the CDR3. Trimming pared 1 base from V and 8 bases from J, leaving 5 bases between. CDR3 nucleotides: TGTGCCAGCAGCTTAGACCGGGAAAAACTGTTTTTT. This gives the protein CASSLDREKLFF.

V and J are TRBV15 and TRBJ1-2; D is perhaps TRBD1 (5 bases). Germline-derived CDR1 and CDR2 are LNHNV and YYDKDF (reference sequence). V was trimmed by 5 bases and J by 4 bases, leaving 23 bases between them. CDR3 size: 17 residues. This chain's CDR3 is CATSFGSSGSSGYGYTF. The CDR3 DNA follows: TGTGCCACCAGCTTCGGGAGTTCAGGGTCCTCTGGCTATGGCTACACCTTC.

DNA for the CDR3: TGTGCCAGCAGCTTAGCCAGGGGATACACTGAAGCTTTCTTT. Translating it yields CASSLARGYTEAFF. The chain has TRBV7-2 and TRBJ1-1; D might be TRBD1 (6 bases). CDR1 SGHTA and CDR2 FQGNSA come from the germline V gene. The CDR3 has 14 amino acids. Between the trimmed V and J ends, which lost 0 bases and 3 bases, there was a span of 8 bases.

The V gene is TRBV6-5, the J gene TRBJ1-1, with D possibly matching TRBD1 (6 bases). Trimming took off 5 bases at V and 6 bases at J, with 10 bases between the two ends. Germline values: CDR1 MNHEY, CDR2 SVGAGI. CDR3 size: 12 residues. The CDR3 bases are TGTGCCAGCAGTACGGAGGGGGCTGAAGCTTTCTTT. Translation: CASSTEGAEAFF.

The V gene is TRBV6-5, the J gene TRBJ2-3; D possibly uses TRBD1 or TRBD2 (5 bases each). The CDR3 extends over 15 amino acids. V was pared by 2 bases and J by 4 bases, with 13 bases between. In germline, CDR1 is MNHEY, CDR2 SVGAGI. The CDR3 is CASSYGEGMADTQYF. In DNA form, the CDR3 reads TGTGCCAGCAGTTACGGAGAGGGGATGGCAGATACGCAGTATTTT.

J is TRBJ1-1 and V is TRBV5-1; 11 nucleotides line up with TRBD1. The CDR3 length is 15 residues. V lost 4 bases to trimming and J lost 5 bases; unmatched junction nucleotides: 7. Germline V gene data show CDR1 as SGHRS and CDR2 as YFSETQ. The CDR3 protein is CASSQGTGGGTEAFF. DNA of the CDR3: TGCGCCAGCAGCCAAGGGACAGGGGGAGGGACTGAAGCTTTCTTT.

The chain couples TRBV11-3 to TRBJ1-2; 7 bases fit TRBD1. The germline V gene encodes CDR1 SGHNT and CDR2 YENEEA. Trimming removed 2 bases from V and 9 bases from J; junction bases left unmatched: 9. The CDR3 extends over 14 amino acids. The DNA for the CDR3 is TGTGCCAGCAGCTTATCTAACAGGGGTCGGCGCTACACCTTC. It is translated as CASSLSNRGRRYTF.

The chain uses TRBV18 and TRBJ1-6; D possibly corresponds to TRBD1 (6 bases). CDR3 length: 16 amino acids. In germline, CDR1 is KGHSH, CDR2 LQKENI. With 0 bases removed from V and 6 bases from J, the gap between germline ends came to 12 bases. CDR3 in DNA: TGTGCCAGCTCACCACCGAGGGGGGGGACTAATTCACCCCTCCACTTT. Translating it yields CASSPPRGGTNSPLHF.

The V and J genes are TRBV6-5 and TRBJ2-7; 8 nucleotides match TRBD1. V lost 0 bases, J lost 4 bases, and 5 bases stayed unmatched. Germline lookup yields CDR1 MNHEY and CDR2 SVGAGI. The CDR3 is 15 amino acids. CDR3 DNA: TGTGCCAGCAGTTACTCCTGGCAGGGGGCATACGAGCAGTACTTC. It translates to CASSYSWQGAYEQYF.

The chain couples TRBV18 to TRBJ2-2; D is ambiguous. V was shortened by 6 bases and J by 4 bases, with 15 bases between the two germline ends. Germline V gene sequence: CDR1 KGHSH, CDR2 LQKENI. The CDR3 consists of 15 residues. CDR3 nucleotide sequence: TGTGCCAGCTCTCCAGTGAGTTTGGGCACCGGGGAGCTGTTTTTT. Translated: CASSPVSLGTGELFF. Full variable domain (missing parts from reference TRBV18 and TRBJ2-2): NAGVMQNPRHLVRRRGQEARLRCSPMKGHSHVYWYRQLPEEGLKFMVYLQKENIIDESGMPKERFSAEFPKEGPSILRIQQVVRGDSAAYFCASSPVSLGTGELFFGEGSRLTVL.

This sequence joins TRBV15 and TRBJ2-5; D ambiguous. Germline CDR1 reads LNHNV; CDR2 reads YYDKDF (reference sequence). Trimming cost V 0 bases and J 5 bases, with 13 bases left between them. This CDR3 contains 15 residues. The CDR3 here is CATSRDLGTPETQYF. The CDR3, as DNA: TGTGCCACCAGCAGAGATCTCGGCACACCGGAGACCCAGTACTTC.

The rearrangement joins TRBV6-6 to TRBJ2-3; 7 nucleotides line up with TRBD1. V gave up 3 bases and J gave up 2 bases; unmatched junction bases: 5. The CDR3 is made up of 15 amino acids. Looked up from germline, CDR1 is MNHNY and CDR2 is SVGAGI (reference sequence). The CDR3 is CASSYWQGDTDTQYF. CDR3 DNA sequence: TGTGCCAGCAGTTATTGGCAGGGGGACACAGATACGCAGTATTTT.

This clone is a singleton in its sample. This chain joins TRBV6-4 and TRBJ1-5; tentative D call: TRBD1 (5 bases). The germline V gene has CDR1 MRHNA and CDR2 SNTAGT. The CDR3 extends over 17 amino acids. V was trimmed by 0 bases and J by 2 bases, leaving 14 bases between them. DNA for the CDR3: TGTGCCAGCAGTGACTCGTGGGGGGAGAGGGGCAATCAGCCCCAGCATTTT. It is translated as CASSDSWGERGNQPQHF.

CDR3 sequence: CASSSTYHPQETQYF. The CDR3 DNA is TGTGCCAGCAGCTCAACTTACCATCCCCAAGAGACCCAGTACTTC. The rearrangement links TRBV11-2 to TRBJ2-5; D ambiguous. The CDR3 extends over 15 amino acids. Per germline, CDR1 SGHAT and CDR2 FQNNGV. Trimming cost V 4 bases and J 1 base, with 13 bases left between them.

The chain recombines TRBV13 with TRBJ2-5; 9 nucleotides line up with TRBD2. The germline V gene encodes CDR1 PRHDT and CDR2 FYEKMQ (reference sequence). The CDR3 extends over 16 amino acids. J was trimmed by 4 bases and V by 1 base; bases with no gene match: 7. CDR3 DNA sequence: TGTGCCAGCAGCTTAGTCCAGCGGGGGGTTAGAGAGACCCAGTACTTC. Encoded protein: CASSLVQRGVRETQYF.

V gene TRBV4-1 combines with J gene TRBJ1-2, with 7 bases that match TRBD1. CDR3 length: 16 residues. V lost 5 bases and J lost 2; bases outside the gene matches: 11. Germline V lookup: CDR1 MGHRA, CDR2 YSYEKL. This CDR3 reads CASSYLTGRWNYGYTF. In nucleotides, the CDR3 is TGCGCCAGCAGCTACTTGACAGGGAGATGGAACTATGGCTACACCTTC.

The V call is TRBV6-5, the J call TRBJ2-7; D remains unclear. CDR1 is MNHEY, CDR2 SVGAGI, per germline. The CDR3 has 13 residues. V lost 2 bases and J lost 2, with 7 bases in between. CDR3 amino acids: CASSYGRTYEQYF. CDR3 DNA sequence: TGTGCCAGCAGTTACGGCCGGACCTACGAGCAGTACTTC.

The chain uses TRBV6-5 and TRBJ1-1, with D unresolved. Trimming stripped 5 bases from V and 11 bases from J, with 18 bases between. This CDR3 region has 13 residues. CDR1 and CDR2 (germline): MNHEY, SVGAGI. CDR3 nucleotides: TGTGCCAGCAGTCCCCCGGGCCCAACAAACGCTTTCTTT. Translated: CASSPPGPTNAFF.

This chain joins TRBV19 and TRBJ1-2; 7 positions agree with TRBD1. CDR1 and CDR2 from the germline V gene are LNHDA and SQIVND (reference sequence). The CDR3 loop spans 14 amino acids. J was trimmed by 1 base and V by 6 bases; bases with no gene match: 5. The CDR3 DNA follows: TGTGCCAGTAGAAGGAACAGGGGTAACTATGGCTACACCTTC. Encoded protein: CASRRNRGNYGYTF.

The J gene is TRBJ1-1, the V gene TRBV6-5; no definite D call. Per the germline V gene, CDR1 is MNHEY and CDR2 is SVGAGI. Trimming took off 8 bases at V and 3 bases at J, with 7 bases between the two ends. This CDR3 has 11 residues. CDR3 protein: CASAIDTEAFF. DNA of the CDR3: TGTGCCAGCGCCATCGACACTGAAGCTTTCTTT.

The chain carries TRBV10-1 and TRBJ2-7; tentative D call: TRBD2 (5 bases). Germline V gene sequence: CDR1 WNHNN, CDR2 SYGVQD (reference sequence). V was pared by 2 bases and J by 8 bases, with 7 bases between. This CDR3 is built from 11 residues. The CDR3 spells CASSETGKQYF. The CDR3 DNA is TGCGCCAGCAGTGAGACCGGGAAGCAGTACTTC.

The J gene is TRBJ1-1, the V gene TRBV7-2, with D maybe TRBD1 (6 bases). Trimming removed 3 bases at V and 1 base at J, with 12 bases between. The CDR3 has 15 amino acids. The germline gives CDR1 SGHTA, CDR2 FQGNSA. CDR3 protein: CASSFVTGQNTEAFF. The DNA of the CDR3 is TGTGCCAGCAGCTTCGTGACGGGACAGAACACTGAAGCTTTCTTT.

This clone was detected only once. The chain recombines TRBV11-2 with TRBJ1-1; D gene ambiguous. CDR3 length: 14 residues. V was trimmed by 5 bases and J by 3 bases, leaving 13 bases between them. CDR1 is SGHAT, CDR2 FQNNGV, per germline. Written as DNA, the CDR3 is TGTGCCAGCAGCCCAGCTATTGGGGACACTGAAGCTTTCTTT. This codes for CASSPAIGDTEAFF.